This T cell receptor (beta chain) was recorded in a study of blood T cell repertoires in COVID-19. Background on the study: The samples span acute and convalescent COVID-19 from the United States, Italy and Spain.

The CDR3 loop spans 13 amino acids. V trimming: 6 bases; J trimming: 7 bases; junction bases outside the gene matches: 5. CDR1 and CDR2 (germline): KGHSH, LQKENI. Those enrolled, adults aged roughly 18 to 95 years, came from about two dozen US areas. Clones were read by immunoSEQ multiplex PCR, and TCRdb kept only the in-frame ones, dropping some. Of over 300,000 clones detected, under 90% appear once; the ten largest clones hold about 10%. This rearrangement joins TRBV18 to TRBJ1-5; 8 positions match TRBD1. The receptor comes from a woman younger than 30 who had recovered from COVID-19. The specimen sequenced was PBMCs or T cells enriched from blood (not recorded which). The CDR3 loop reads CASSPDREQPQHF. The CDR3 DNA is TGTGCCAGCTCCCCGGACAGGGAACAGCCCCAGCATTTT.